This T cell receptor (beta chain) was profiled in a study of blood T cell repertoires in COVID-19. At the level of the study: Specimens from acute and convalescent COVID-19 originated in the United States, Italy and Spain. Sources were T cells, B-cell-depleted T cells, or PBMCs; the material itself was cDNA or gDNA.

This CDR3 has 13 amino acids. The V gene lost 6 bases and the J gene lost 4 bases, with 11 bases spanning the gap. The authors' processing: Amplification with reference gene primers provided the estimates of nucleated cell counts. Produced via immunoSEQ multiplex PCR; TCRdb's table is partial and in-frame only. V and J calls and clone size are given by that table; D and trimming were obtained from the DNA. The data show 160,000 or so clones, roughly 80% seen once. The sequence derives from a woman over 75 with acute or convalescent COVID-19. The chain uses TRBV12-3 or TRBV12-4 and TRBJ2-3, with TRBD2 as a possible D gene (6 bases). The sequencing sample was made of peripheral blood. CDR3 amino acids: CASSLGGADTQYF. Here the CDR3 DNA reads TGTGCCAGCAGCCTCGGGGGAGCAGATACGCAGTATTTT.